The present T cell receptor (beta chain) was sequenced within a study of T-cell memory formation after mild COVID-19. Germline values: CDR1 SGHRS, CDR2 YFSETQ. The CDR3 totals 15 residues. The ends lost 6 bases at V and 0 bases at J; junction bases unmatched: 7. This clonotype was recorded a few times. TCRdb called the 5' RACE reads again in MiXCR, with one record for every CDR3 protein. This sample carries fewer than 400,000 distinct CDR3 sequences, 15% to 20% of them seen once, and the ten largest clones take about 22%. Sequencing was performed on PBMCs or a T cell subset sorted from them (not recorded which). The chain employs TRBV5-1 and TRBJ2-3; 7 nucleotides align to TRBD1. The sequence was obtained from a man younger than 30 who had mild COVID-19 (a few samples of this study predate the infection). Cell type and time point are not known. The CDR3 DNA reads TGCGCCAGCACCTCTGACAGGGCCAGCACAGATACGCAGTATTTT. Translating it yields CASTSDRASTDTQYF.